These 10 T cell receptor beta chains were all obtained from the same sample, sequenced in a study of PD-L1 blockade in urothelial cancer. The assay was immunoSEQ multiplex PCR, and TCRdb's table has in-frame clones only and misses some. This table has about 88,000 clones, 85% to 95% appearing once. This specimen consisted of PBMCs, obtained around atezolizumab (anti-PD-L1) treatment. The receptors here all came from a man aged 55-75 years with urothelial cancer.

V is TRBV30 and J is TRBJ1-1, with 8 positions matching TRBD1. Germline V lookup: CDR1 GTSNPN, CDR2 SVGIG (reference sequence). This CDR3 comprises 18 residues. V gave up 4 bases and J gave up 3 bases; unmatched junction bases: 19. Here the CDR3 reads CAWTEAEVRTGYYTEAFF. CDR3 nucleotides: TGTGCCTGGACCGAGGCAGAGGTCAGGACAGGGTATTACACTGAAGCTTTCTTT. The variable domain in full, with the rest retrieved from reference TRBV30 and TRBJ1-1, is SQTIHQWPATLVQPVGSPLSLECTVEGTSNPNLYWYRQAAGRGLQLLFYSVGIGQISSEVPQNLSASRPQDRQFILSSKKLLLSDSGFYLCAWTEAEVRTGYYTEAFFGQGTRLTVV.

This chain connects TRBV6-4 to TRBJ2-1; D not resolved. The CDR3 runs 13 residues. Trimming took off 0 bases at V and 10 bases at J, with 10 bases between the two ends. The V gene's germline CDR1 is MRHNA and CDR2 SNTAGT. This CDR3 reads CASSDSIYEEQFF. The CDR3 bases are TGTGCCAGCAGTGACTCGATATACGAGGAGCAGTTCTTC.

The chain combines TRBV5-1 with TRBJ2-3; 13 bases are shared with TRBD2. This CDR3 has 19 residues. Trimming cost V 0 bases and J 0 bases; bases outside gene matches: 7. CDR1 SGHRS and CDR2 YFSETQ come from the germline V gene. CDR3 coding DNA: TGCGCCAGCAGCTTGGCCACTAGCGGGAGGGCCCCTAGCACAGATACGCAGTATTTT. Translated: CASSLATSGRAPSTDTQYF.

The chain has TRBV7-3 and TRBJ2-1; tentative D call: TRBD2 (5 bases). Germline CDR1 SGHTA, CDR2 FQGTGA. V gave up 0 bases and J gave up 0 bases, with 6 bases separating them. This CDR3 has 15 residues. The CDR3 is CASSLTGSSYNEQFF. CDR3 coding DNA: TGTGCCAGCAGCTTAACGGGGAGCTCCTACAATGAGCAGTTCTTC.

This rearrangement joins TRBV28 to TRBJ2-3; D possibly corresponds to TRBD1 (5 bases). The CDR3 is 16 amino acids. The germline V gene encodes CDR1 MDHEN and CDR2 SYDVKM. V was cut by 8 bases and J by 1 base, with 19 bases left in between. The CDR3 DNA is TGTGCCAGCTCTATTAGGGGAAACTTGGGCACAGATACGCAGTATTTT. It yields the protein CASSIRGNLGTDTQYF.

The rearrangement uses TRBV2 and TRBJ2-7; the D gene is possibly TRBD2 (5 bases). Trimming shortened V by 6 bases and J by 5 bases, and 17 bases separated the two germline ends. This CDR3 spans 14 amino acids. CDR1 and CDR2 from the germline V gene are SNHLY and FYNNEI. CDR3 residues: CASRHRDLKNEQYF. The DNA for the CDR3 is TGTGCCAGCAGGCATCGGGATTTGAAAAACGAGCAGTACTTC.

This sequence joins TRBV7-6 and TRBJ2-5; no reliable D call. The CDR3 loop spans 15 amino acids. Trimming took off 1 base at V and 2 bases at J, with 11 bases between the two ends. Looked up from germline, CDR1 is SGHVS and CDR2 is FNYEAQ. The CDR3 loop is CASSLGVGLQETQYF. In DNA form, the CDR3 reads TGTGCCAGCAGCTTAGGGGTCGGGTTACAAGAGACCCAGTACTTC.

This clone was recorded once. J is TRBJ2-1 and V is TRBV18; 12 nucleotides agree with TRBD2. The CDR3 has 16 amino acids. Germline loops: CDR1 KGHSH, CDR2 LQKENI. The V segment lost 3 bases and the J segment 5 bases; nucleotides outside the gene matches: 5. The CDR3 bases are TGTGCCAGCTCACCCCGACTAGCGGGGGATGACAATGAGCAGTTCTTC. Translation gives CASSPRLAGDDNEQFF.

The genes are TRBV9 and TRBJ1-6; D unresolved. Trimming left V 5 bases short and J 0 bases short, with 6 bases between. The CDR3 length is 14 residues. Germline CDR1 is SGDLS and CDR2 is YYNGEE. The CDR3 DNA reads as TGTGCCAGCAGTAAGAGCTCCTATAATTCACCCCTCCACTTT. Translating gives CASSKSSYNSPLHF.

The chain has TRBV5-6 and TRBJ1-1, with a possible D match to TRBD1 (6 bases). This CDR3 has 11 residues. V shed 5 bases and J shed 9 bases, with 11 bases lying between them. Per the germline V gene, CDR1 is SGHDT and CDR2 is YYEEEE. The CDR3 here is CASSSGQQAFF. The DNA for the CDR3 is TGTGCCAGCAGTTCCGGACAGCAAGCTTTCTTT.